This T cell receptor (beta chain) was captured by sequencing in a study of cytomegalovirus exposure and HLA in healthy donors. Whole-study results and caveats: Later analysis identified about 17,000 TCR beta sequences associated with HLA alleles, using a false discovery rate threshold of 0.05. Most CMV-associated TCR beta chains were later found to appear HLA-restricted. A later analysis reported that several of the most significant clusters appeared to be linked to common viral pathogens, among them Epstein-Barr virus. A later analysis revealed that TCR association rates differed between HLA loci, peaking at DRB1 and bottoming out at HLA-C.

With 60 Vbeta and 13 Jbeta primers, the PCR was carried out. Assay: immunoSEQ multiplex PCR; the TCRdb copy retains only in-frame clones and omits some. The sample includes some 70,000 clones. Germline CDR1 reads SGHNT; CDR2 reads YENEEA. Trimming removed 5 bases from V and 0 bases from J, with 13 bases in between. CDR3 size: 16 residues. Regarding this clone: Its antigen is unidentified.

V and J are TRBV11-3 and TRBJ2-2; TRBD2 is a possible D gene (6 bases). The clonotype comes from a man aged 35-49 years in good health and CMV-seronegative. Sequencing input: PBMCs. This chain's CDR3 is CASSTHGGTNTGELFF. The CDR3 nucleotides read TGTGCCAGCAGCACCCATGGGGGGACGAACACCGGGGAGCTGTTTTTT.